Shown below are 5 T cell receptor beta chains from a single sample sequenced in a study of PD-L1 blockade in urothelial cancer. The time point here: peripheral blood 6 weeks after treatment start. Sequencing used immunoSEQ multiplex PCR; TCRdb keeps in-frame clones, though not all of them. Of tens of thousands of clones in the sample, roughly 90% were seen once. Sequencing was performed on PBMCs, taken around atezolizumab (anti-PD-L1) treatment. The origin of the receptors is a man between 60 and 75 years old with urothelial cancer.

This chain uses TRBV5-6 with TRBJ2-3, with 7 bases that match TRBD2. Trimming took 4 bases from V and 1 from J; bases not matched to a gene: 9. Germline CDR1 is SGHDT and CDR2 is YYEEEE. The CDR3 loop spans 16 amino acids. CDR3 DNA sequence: TGTGCCAGCAGCACCCGCCTGGGGGGGGGCACAGATACGCAGTATTTT. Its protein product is CASSTRLGGGTDTQYF.

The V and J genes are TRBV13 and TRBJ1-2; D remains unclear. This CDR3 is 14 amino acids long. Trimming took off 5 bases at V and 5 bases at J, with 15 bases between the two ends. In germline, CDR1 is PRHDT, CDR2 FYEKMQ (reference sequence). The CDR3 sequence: CASSQRRVVYGYTF. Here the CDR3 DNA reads TGTGCCAGCAGCCAGAGGAGGGTCGTATATGGCTACACCTTC.

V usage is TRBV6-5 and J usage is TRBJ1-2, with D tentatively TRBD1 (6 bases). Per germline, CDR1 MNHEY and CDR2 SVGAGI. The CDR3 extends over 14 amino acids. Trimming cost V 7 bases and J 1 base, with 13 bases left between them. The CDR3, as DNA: TGTGCCAGCAACAGGGACGGGGATAACTATGGCTACACCTTC. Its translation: CASNRDGDNYGYTF.

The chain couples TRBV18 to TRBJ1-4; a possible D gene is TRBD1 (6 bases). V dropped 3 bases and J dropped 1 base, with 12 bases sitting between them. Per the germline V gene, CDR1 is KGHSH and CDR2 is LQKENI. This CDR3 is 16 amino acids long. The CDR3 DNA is TGTGCCAGCTCACCCGGGGGGCCCGGAACTAATGAAAAACTGTTTTTT. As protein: CASSPGGPGTNEKLFF.

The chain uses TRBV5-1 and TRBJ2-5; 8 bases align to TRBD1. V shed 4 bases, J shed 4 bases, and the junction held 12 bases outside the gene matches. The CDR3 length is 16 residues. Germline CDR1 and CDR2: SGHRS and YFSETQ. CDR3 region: CASSPNPGGLGETQYF. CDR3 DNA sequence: TGCGCCAGCAGCCCTAACCCAGGGGGCCTCGGAGAGACCCAGTACTTC.